What follows describes a single T cell receptor beta chain. The CDR3 is 13 amino acids. Germline V gene sequence: CDR1 GTSNPN, CDR2 SVGIG (reference sequence). Deletions cut 1 base from V and 4 bases from J, with 7 bases between. This record comes from a study of blood T cell repertoires in COVID-19. Overall study: Samples taken during acute and convalescent COVID-19 were collected in the United States, Italy and Spain.

The method was immunoSEQ multiplex PCR; TCRdb's version includes in-frame clones alone and lacks a portion of them. The profile shows about 210,000 clones, around 81% of them singletons. Recruits, aged about 18 to 95 years, lived in 24 US areas. Participants had their cohort set by participant-reported clinical history. J is TRBJ1-4 and V is TRBV30; a possible D gene is TRBD1 (5 bases). The sample was PBMCs or T cells enriched from blood (not recorded which). The origin of this receptor is a woman aged 45 to 65 with acute COVID-19. DNA of the CDR3: TGTGCCTGGAGTGCCGGGGGTAATGAAAAACTGTTTTTT. It specifies CAWSAGGNEKLFF.